The rows below give T cell receptor beta chains drawn from one sample of a study of cytomegalovirus exposure and HLA in healthy donors. Produced via immunoSEQ multiplex PCR; TCRdb's table is partial and in-frame only. The sample has about 44,000 clones, 93% seen once; the top ten hold 2.1%. Sample: PBMCs. The receptors originated from a woman in her late teens or twenties in good health and CMV-seronegative. CDR3s include the opening cysteine and the closing phenylalanine or tryptophan. Fields, in order: V gene, J gene, CDR3 protein.

V gene: TRBV19
J gene: TRBJ1-5
CDR3 protein: CASSINLNQPQHF

V gene: TRBV29-1
J gene: TRBJ1-2
CDR3 protein: CSVEGSGGPVSHGYTF

V gene: TRBV25-1
J gene: TRBJ1-5
CDR3 protein: CASRSIDRNRDQPQHF

V gene: TRBV2
J gene: TRBJ1-1
CDR3 protein: CASSVKGAVGTEAFF

V gene: TRBV28
J gene: TRBJ2-5
CDR3 protein: CASSLRDRVETQYF

V gene: TRBV10-1
J gene: TRBJ2-3
CDR3 protein: CASSVGGLADTQYF

V gene: TRBV5-1
J gene: TRBJ2-7
CDR3 protein: CASSPLAGGSYEQYF

V gene: TRBV19
J gene: TRBJ2-2
CDR3 protein: CASSPASLNTGELFF

V gene: TRBV5-6
J gene: TRBJ1-1
CDR3 protein: CASSLTRNLNTEAFF

V gene: TRBV6-1
J gene: TRBJ2-7
CDR3 protein: CASRTGTAEWEQYF

V gene: TRBV5-4
J gene: TRBJ2-1
CDR3 protein: CASSSKMSGSYNEQFF

V gene: TRBV4-2
J gene: TRBJ2-3
CDR3 protein: CASSQQAPVGTDTQYF

V gene: TRBV5-4
J gene: TRBJ2-7
CDR3 protein: CASSLGDTYEQYF

V gene: TRBV7-2
J gene: TRBJ2-7
CDR3 protein: CASRISSGSSYEQYF

V gene: TRBV27
J gene: TRBJ1-2
CDR3 protein: CASSLTPSGGIYYGYTF

V gene: TRBV28
J gene: TRBJ2-7
CDR3 protein: CASSPGQLSYEQYF

V gene: TRBV28
J gene: TRBJ1-2
CDR3 protein: CASSSVDSFYGYTF

V gene: TRBV15
J gene: TRBJ2-5
CDR3 protein: CATSRGQNQETQYF

V gene: TRBV5-6
J gene: TRBJ1-2
CDR3 protein: CASSFRVRGYGYTF

V gene: TRBV5-1
J gene: TRBJ2-3
CDR3 protein: CASSGGVSTDTQYF

V gene: TRBV9
J gene: TRBJ1-1
CDR3 protein: CASSVLGAGFQNTEAFF

V gene: TRBV4-2
J gene: TRBJ2-1
CDR3 protein: CASTTGQSSYNEQFF

V gene: TRBV6-1
J gene: TRBJ2-3
CDR3 protein: CASGAGGFADTQYF

V gene: TRBV28
J gene: TRBJ2-7
CDR3 protein: CASRRSGGRSYEQYF

V gene: TRBV7-9
J gene: TRBJ2-1
CDR3 protein: CASSLTPPRNEQFF

V gene: TRBV9
J gene: TRBJ1-3
CDR3 protein: CASSPLSGNTIYF